This T cell receptor beta chain was found in a study of blood T cell repertoires in COVID-19 (dated by TCRdb to the early 2020s). Broadly, across the study: Samples from collaborators originated in the United States, Italy and Spain and spanned both the acute and convalescent phases of COVID-19. Nearly every sample came with metadata listing a de-identified subject ID, COVID-19 status, age in years and sex. The material from the prospective study consisted of cDNA or gDNA derived from T cells, B-cell-depleted T cells, or PBMCs. The repertoires were released in a freely available public database meant as a resource for research on the immune response to SARS-CoV-2. Deeply sampled blood TCRbeta repertoires from subjects exposed to, actively infected with, or recovered from COVID-19 were included in the dataset. HLA class I and class II types, where available, came from metadata supplied by the sample provider rather than from assay-based typing. Samples came from the ongoing ImmuneRACE study (first 160 participants) plus 1,254 subjects from 6 global collaborators.

TCRbeta CDR3 regions were amplified from genomic DNA using the immunoSEQ Assay, a bias-controlled multiplex PCR. On the study's bioinformatics: Nucleated cell counts per sample were estimated from amplification of reference gene primers within the assay. To quantify the absolute abundance of each unique TCRbeta CDR3 rearrangement, sequence reads were collapsed and filtered. For each sample, productive Simpson clonality was calculated by taking the square root of Simpson's diversity index across productive rearrangements. TCRdb re-hosts the immuneACCESS table, in-frame sequences only. Its copies lack some clones; in the studies checked, an unresolved V gene accounts for under half of them, and the cause for the rest is not known. V and J calls and clone size are those listed in that table; D and trimming were worked out from the DNA. For this sample there are around 21,000 clones; 88% appear just once. Of the sample, over 8.5% is held by the ten largest clones.

From a lookup of the germline V gene, CDR1 and CDR2 are SGHDT and YYEEEE. At the junction V is shortened by 4 bases and J by 8 bases, with 18 bases in between. From its cysteine to its phenylalanine, the CDR3 spans 15 amino acids. The sequence is cut down to CDR3 DNA, 45 bases in frame from base 1. Whole blood was collected in K2EDTA tubes by collaborating institutions according to the institutions' own protocols. For TCRbeta analysis, collaborators shipped samples as frozen whole blood, isolated PBMCs, or DNA extracted from either of those sample types. Concerning this clone: Its antigen is not yet known. The record has no base qualities; no much larger clone is one base away.

The full study reports these points: The quantity of clinical and demographic metadata differed by source and by participant and was supplied without curation.

The clonotype originates from a human donor in a cohort sampled during active COVID-19. Sequenced sample: peripheral blood. This chain is built from TRBV5-6 and TRBJ1-4; the D gene is not confidently resolved. The CDR3 sequence is CASSARPPTGEKLFF. The DNA sequence is as follows: TGTGCCAGCAGCGCACGGCCCCCAACGGGGGAAAAACTGTTTTTT. Full variable domain (CDR3 extended with the reference TRBV5-6 and TRBJ1-4 proteins): DAGVTQSPTHLIKTRGQQVTLRCSPKSGHDTVSWYQQALGQGPQFIFQYYEEEERQRGNFPDRFSGHQFPNYSSELNVNALLLGDSALYLCASSARPPTGEKLFFGSGTQLSVL.